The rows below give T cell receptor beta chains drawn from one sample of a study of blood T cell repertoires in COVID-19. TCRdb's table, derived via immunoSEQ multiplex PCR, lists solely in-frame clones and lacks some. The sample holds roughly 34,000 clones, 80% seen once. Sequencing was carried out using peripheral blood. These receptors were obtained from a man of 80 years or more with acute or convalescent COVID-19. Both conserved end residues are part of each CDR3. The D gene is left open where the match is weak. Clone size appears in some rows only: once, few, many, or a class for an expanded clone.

CASSSGRGTGDYEQYF	TGTGCCAGCAGCTCAGGACGGGGGACAGGGGACTACGAGCAGTACTTC	-	TRBD1	TRBV5-4	TRBJ2-7
CASSIAGGLGKEQFF	TGTGCCAGCAGCATAGCGGGGGGGCTTGGGAAGGAGCAGTTCTTC	-	TRBD2	TRBV28	TRBJ2-1
CASSLGLGLSEQYF	TGTGCCAGCAGCTTGGGTCTGGGACTAAGCGAGCAGTACTTC	-	TRBD2	TRBV5-4	TRBJ2-7
CASSLGQGAYTDTQYF	TGCGCCAGCAGCTTGGGACAGGGGGCGTACACAGATACGCAGTATTTT	-	TRBD1	TRBV5-1	TRBJ2-3
CASYGDKNANTGELFF	TGCGCCTCTTACGGGGACAAAAATGCGAACACCGGGGAGCTGTTTTTT	-	-	TRBV4-1	TRBJ2-2
CASSLRQGGTGELFF	TGTGCCAGCAGCTTAAGACAGGGGGGCACCGGGGAGCTGTTTTTT	few	TRBD1	TRBV7-3	TRBJ2-2
CASRGRGLAGGPSLYEQFF	TGTGCCAGTAGAGGACGCGGACTAGCGGGAGGGCCCTCCTTGTATGAGCAGTTCTTC	-	TRBD2	TRBV19	TRBJ2-1
CASSQEPPTSRAYEQYF	TGCGCCAGCAGCCAAGAACCCCCTACTAGCCGGGCCTACGAGCAGTACTTC	-	-	TRBV4-3	TRBJ2-7
CASSLGFSSYEQYF	TGTGCCAGCAGCTTAGGTTTCAGCTCCTACGAGCAGTACTTC	-	-	TRBV11-2	TRBJ2-7
CASRGDYYNEQFF	TGTGCCAGTAGAGGGGACTACTACAATGAGCAGTTCTTC	-	TRBD2	TRBV19	TRBJ2-1
CASSQTGSRAYEQYF	TGCGCCAGCAGCCAGACAGGCAGTCGGGCCTACGAGCAGTACTTC	few	-	TRBV4-1	TRBJ2-7
CASSGGGVAEAFF	TGTGCCAGCAGCGGAGGGGGGGTCGCTGAAGCTTTCTTT	-	-	TRBV9	TRBJ1-1
CASSRTGGGTDTQYF	TGCGCCAGCAGCCGGACAGGGGGGGGCACAGATACGCAGTATTTT	few	TRBD1	TRBV4-3	TRBJ2-3
CASSFYRSTGELFF	TGTGCCAGCAGTTTTTACAGGTCCACCGGGGAGCTGTTTTTT	-	-	TRBV28	TRBJ2-2
CASSLARGPLHF	TGTGCCAGCAGCTTAGCCCGCGGACCCCTCCACTTT	-	-	TRBV11-1	TRBJ1-6
CASSMNAVARQFF	TGTGCCAGCAGCATGAATGCAGTGGCCAGGCAGTTCTTC	-	-	TRBV7-2	TRBJ2-1
CASSPGQGSLAEYNEQFF	TGTGCCAGCAGTCCGGGACAGGGTTCACTAGCGGAGTACAATGAGCAGTTCTTC	-	-	TRBV6-6	TRBJ2-1
CASSPRLALGTDTQYF	TGTGCCAGCTCACCACGACTAGCGTTAGGCACAGATACGCAGTATTTT	-	TRBD2	TRBV18	TRBJ2-3
CASSSTGTGDAGYTF	TGTGCCAGCAGTTCTACCGGGACAGGGGACGCTGGCTACACCTTC	-	TRBD1	TRBV6-4	TRBJ1-2
CASTGANTGELFF	TGTGCCAGCACCGGGGCGAACACCGGGGAGCTGTTTTTT	few	-	TRBV6-5	TRBJ2-2
CASSLAMGASAKNIQYF	TGCGCCAGCAGCTTGGCCATGGGGGCCTCGGCCAAAAACATTCAGTACTTC	-	-	TRBV5-1	TRBJ2-4
CASRPRDSSYEQYF	TGTGCCAGCAGACCCCGGGACAGTTCCTACGAGCAGTACTTC	-	TRBD1	TRBV6-5	TRBJ2-7
CASSQTSGRINEQFF	TGTGCCAGCAGCCAAACTAGCGGGAGAATCAATGAGCAGTTCTTC	-	TRBD2	TRBV3-1/TRBV3-2	TRBJ2-1
CASSIRTGMVQTQYF	TGTGCCAGCAGCATCCGGACAGGGATGGTCCAGACCCAGTACTTC	once	TRBD1	TRBV9	TRBJ2-5
CASSHQGQFHQPQHF	TGTGCCAGCAGCCACCAGGGACAGTTCCATCAGCCCCAGCATTTT	few	TRBD1	TRBV7-3	TRBJ1-5
CASRGEGNTEAFF	TGTGCCAGCAGAGGGGAGGGGAACACTGAAGCTTTCTTT	-	-	TRBV2	TRBJ1-1
CASSYGPGQETQYF	TGCGCCAGCAGCTATGGGCCCGGCCAAGAGACCCAGTACTTC	once	-	TRBV5-1	TRBJ2-5
CASSVGTGTYEQYF	TGCGCCAGCAGCGTCGGGACAGGGACCTACGAGCAGTACTTC	-	TRBD1	TRBV4-1	TRBJ2-7
CASSLVLAGGPMGEQYF	TGTGCCAGCAGCTTGGTACTAGCGGGAGGGCCGATGGGAGAGCAGTACTTC	-	TRBD2	TRBV5-6	TRBJ2-7
CASSLGTSGGTDTQYF	TGTGCCAGCAGCTTGGGGACTAGCGGGGGGACAGATACGCAGTATTTT	-	TRBD2	TRBV5-5	TRBJ2-3
CAISAEEGLFF	TGTGCCATCAGTGCTGAGGAAGGGCTGTTTTTT	-	-	TRBV10-3	TRBJ2-2
CASSLQGYEQYF	TGTGCCAGCAGCTTGCAGGGTTACGAGCAGTACTTC	-	-	TRBV5-4	TRBJ2-7
CASSTGVLVADTGELFF	TGTGCCAGCAGTACGGGAGTTCTAGTGGCGGACACCGGGGAGCTGTTTTTT	-	-	TRBV6-2/TRBV6-3	TRBJ2-2
CAGSPLGGETQYF	TGTGCCGGCTCACCCCTGGGGGGAGAGACCCAGTACTTC	-	-	TRBV18	TRBJ2-5
CATSDIWSNEQFF	TGTGCCACCAGTGACATCTGGAGCAATGAGCAGTTCTTC	-	-	TRBV24-1	TRBJ2-1
CASSRLGQGGNTIYF	TGTGCCAGCAGCCGCCTCGGACAGGGAGGAAACACCATATATTTT	few	TRBD1	TRBV7-2	TRBJ1-3
CASSLVAGELMQQYF	TGTGCCAGCAGCTTAGTTGCAGGGGAACTCATGCAGCAGTACTTC	-	-	TRBV11-2	TRBJ2-7
CASSLSGVPNEKLFF	TGTGCCAGCAGCCTTTCAGGGGTCCCCAATGAAAAACTGTTTTTT	-	-	TRBV9	TRBJ1-4
CASSYWRTGERETQYF	TGTGCCAGCAGTTACTGGAGGACAGGGGAGCGGGAGACCCAGTACTTC	-	TRBD1	TRBV6-5	TRBJ2-5
CASSDGLNYNSPLHF	TGTGCCAGCAGTGACGGACTGAACTATAATTCACCCCTCCACTTT	-	-	TRBV6-1	TRBJ1-6